This T cell receptor beta chain appears in the sequencing data of a study of blood T cell repertoires in COVID-19. The CDR3 has 16 amino acids. Germline V gives CDR1 SGDLS, CDR2 YYNGEE. Trimming removed 0 bases from V and 6 bases from J; junction bases left unmatched: 7. Original data processing: Quantification of nucleated cells was approximated via reference gene primer amplification. Libraries were prepared by immunoSEQ multiplex PCR; TCRdb keeps only in-frame clonotypes and omits some of them. Clone size and V and J calls were adopted from that table, with D and trimming inferred from the DNA. The sample yields 330,000 or so clones, less than 90% seen once.

This TCR derives from a woman aged 25 to 39 who had recovered from COVID-19. The sample was PBMCs or T cells enriched from blood (not recorded which). The chain couples TRBV9 to TRBJ2-7, with 12 bases identical to TRBD2. The CDR3 nucleotides read TGTGCCAGCAGCGTAGCCCTAGCGGGGGGGCCTACCGAGCAGTACTTC. This sequence encodes CASSVALAGGPTEQYF.